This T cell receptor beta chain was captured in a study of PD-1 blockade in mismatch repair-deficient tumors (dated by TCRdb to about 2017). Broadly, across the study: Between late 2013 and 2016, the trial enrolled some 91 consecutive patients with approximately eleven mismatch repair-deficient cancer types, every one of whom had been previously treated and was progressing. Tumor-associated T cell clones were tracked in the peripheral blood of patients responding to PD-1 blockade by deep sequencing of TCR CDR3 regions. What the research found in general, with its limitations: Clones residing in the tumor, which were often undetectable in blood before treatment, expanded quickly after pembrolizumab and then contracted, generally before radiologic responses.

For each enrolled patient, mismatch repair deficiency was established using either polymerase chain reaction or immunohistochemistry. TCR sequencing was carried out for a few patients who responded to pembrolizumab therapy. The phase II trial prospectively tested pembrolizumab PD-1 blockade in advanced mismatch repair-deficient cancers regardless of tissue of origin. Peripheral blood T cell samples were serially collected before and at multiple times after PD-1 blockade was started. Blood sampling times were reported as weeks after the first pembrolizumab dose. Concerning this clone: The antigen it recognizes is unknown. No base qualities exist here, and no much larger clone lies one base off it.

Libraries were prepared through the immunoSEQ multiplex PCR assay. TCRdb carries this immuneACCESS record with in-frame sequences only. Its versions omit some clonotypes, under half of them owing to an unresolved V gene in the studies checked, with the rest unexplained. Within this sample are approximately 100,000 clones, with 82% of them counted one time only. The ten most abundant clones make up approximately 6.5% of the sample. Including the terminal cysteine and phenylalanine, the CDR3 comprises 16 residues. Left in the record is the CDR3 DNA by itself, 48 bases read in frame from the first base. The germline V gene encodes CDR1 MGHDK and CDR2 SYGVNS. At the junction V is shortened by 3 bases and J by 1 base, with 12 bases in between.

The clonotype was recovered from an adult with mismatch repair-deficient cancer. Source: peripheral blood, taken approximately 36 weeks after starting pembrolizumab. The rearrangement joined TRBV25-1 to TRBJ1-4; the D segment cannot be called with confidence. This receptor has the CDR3 CASSDDDYGTNEKLFF. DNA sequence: TGTGCCAGCAGTGATGATGACTATGGAACTAATGAAAAACTGTTTTTT.